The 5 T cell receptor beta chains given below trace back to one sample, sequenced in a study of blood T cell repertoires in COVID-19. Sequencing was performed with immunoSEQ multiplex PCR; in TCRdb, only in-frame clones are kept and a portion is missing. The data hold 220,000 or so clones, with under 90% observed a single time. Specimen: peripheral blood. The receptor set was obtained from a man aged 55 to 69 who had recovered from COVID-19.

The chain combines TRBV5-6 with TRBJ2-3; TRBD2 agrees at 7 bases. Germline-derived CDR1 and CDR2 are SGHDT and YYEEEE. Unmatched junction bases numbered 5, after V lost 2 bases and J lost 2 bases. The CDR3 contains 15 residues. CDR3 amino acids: CASSFITSDTDTQYF. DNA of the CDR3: TGTGCCAGCAGCTTCATAACTAGCGACACAGATACGCAGTATTTT.

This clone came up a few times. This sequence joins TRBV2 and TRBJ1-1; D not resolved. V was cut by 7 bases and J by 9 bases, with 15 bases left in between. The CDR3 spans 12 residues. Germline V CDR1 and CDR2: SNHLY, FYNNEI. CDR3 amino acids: CASTPSGWKAFF. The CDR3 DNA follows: TGTGCCAGCACTCCCAGCGGGTGGAAAGCTTTCTTT.

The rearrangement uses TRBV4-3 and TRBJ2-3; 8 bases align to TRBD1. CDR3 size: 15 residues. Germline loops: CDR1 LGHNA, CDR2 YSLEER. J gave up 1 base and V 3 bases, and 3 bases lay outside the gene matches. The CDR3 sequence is CASSQPGQGTDTQYF. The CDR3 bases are TGCGCCAGCAGCCAGCCGGGACAGGGCACAGATACGCAGTATTTT.

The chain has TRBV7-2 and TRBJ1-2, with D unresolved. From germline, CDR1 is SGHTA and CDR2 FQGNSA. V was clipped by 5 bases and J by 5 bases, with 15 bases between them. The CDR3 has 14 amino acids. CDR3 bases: TGTGCCAGCAGCCCGACTCCCCCTGCGTATGGCTACACCTTC. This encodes CASSPTPPAYGYTF. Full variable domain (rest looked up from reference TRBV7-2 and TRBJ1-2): GAGVSQSPSNKVTEKGKDVELRCDPISGHTALYWYRQSLGQGLEFLIYFQGNSAPDKSGLPSDRFSAERTGGSVSTLTIQRTQQEDSAVYLCASSPTPPAYGYTFGSGTRLTVV.

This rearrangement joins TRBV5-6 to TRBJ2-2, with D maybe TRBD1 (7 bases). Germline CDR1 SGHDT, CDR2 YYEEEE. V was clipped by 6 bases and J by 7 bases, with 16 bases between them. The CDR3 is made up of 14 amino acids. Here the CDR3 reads CASIIRGAVGELFF. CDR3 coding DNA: TGTGCCAGCATTATCAGGGGGGCTGTCGGGGAGCTGTTTTTT.